This T cell receptor (beta chain) was recovered during a study of blood T cell repertoires in COVID-19. As for the study in general: The United States, Italy and Spain provided the acute and convalescent COVID-19 samples. Sources were T cells, B-cell-depleted T cells, or PBMCs; the material itself was cDNA or gDNA.

V dropped 5 bases and J dropped 0; count of bases not matched to a gene: 7. Germline-derived CDR1 and CDR2 are PRHDT and FYEKMQ (reference sequence). This CDR3 contains 16 residues. Patients at the Seattle site were enrolled during active infection and followed longitudinally. Original analysis: From reference gene primer amplification, estimates of nucleated cell counts were derived. Here immunoSEQ multiplex PCR was the method, and the copy in TCRdb shows in-frame clones only, minus some. That table supplies the V and J calls and clone size; D and trimming were determined from the DNA. The data contain some 240,000 clones, 90% of them seen just once; the ten biggest clones take up about 2.1%. In its sample, this clone was seen a few times.

This chain joins TRBV13 and TRBJ1-1, with 9 bases aligning to TRBD1. This receptor was identified in a woman aged 60-70 years with COVID-19, enrolled during active disease. Sequencing was done on a sample of peripheral blood. The CDR3 bases are TGTGCCAGCAGCAAAAGGACAGGGGCCGTGAACACTGAAGCTTTCTTT. Translated, it gives CASSKRTGAVNTEAFF.